Listed below are T cell receptor beta chains from one sample, sequenced in a study of blood T cell repertoires in COVID-19. The method was immunoSEQ multiplex PCR; TCRdb's version includes in-frame clones alone and lacks a portion of them. The data show 70,000 or so clones, about nine tenths seen once. Sequencing input: peripheral blood. The receptors were sampled from a woman aged 18-30 years with acute or convalescent COVID-19. The CDR3 runs from the conserved cysteine through the conserved F or W.

len	v_gene	j_gene	CDR3aa
13	TRBV7-2	TRBJ1-1	CASSSEMNTEAFF
16	TRBV5-5	TRBJ2-7	CASSRTGGDISYEQYF
13	TRBV29-1	TRBJ2-2	CSVERDIAGELFF
12	TRBV19	TRBJ1-2	CASSGDNYGYTF
16	TRBV28	TRBJ2-1	CASSLDGDGSYNEQFF
12	TRBV12-3/TRBV12-4	TRBJ1-2	CASSSGQYGYTF
16	TRBV27	TRBJ1-4	CASSQQGSTTNEKLFF
15	TRBV30	TRBJ1-6	CAWSRTSSYNSPLHF
15	TRBV4-1	TRBJ1-5	CASSQVFQGNQPQHF
16	TRBV5-4	TRBJ2-2	CASSLGITTTGGELFF
15	TRBV30	TRBJ2-7	CAWSTLEGVFYEQYF
14	TRBV18	TRBJ1-1	CASSPTTGGTEAFF
17	TRBV9	TRBJ2-3	CASSVGSGGGSTYTQYF
15	TRBV6-6	TRBJ1-4	CASSDSSTGSEKLFF
15	TRBV5-1	TRBJ1-4	CASSPATGPGEKLFF
14	TRBV28	TRBJ2-2	CASSTGLGGGELFF
13	TRBV7-9	TRBJ1-4	CASRQGAGEKLFF
12	TRBV30	TRBJ1-1	CACRQGAAEAFF
15	TRBV5-5	TRBJ2-1	CASSLLAGVGYEQFF
16	TRBV7-8	TRBJ2-1	CASSLVGTGSYNEQFF
18	TRBV5-1	TRBJ2-1	CASSLFQTGTSGRNEQFF
14	TRBV6-2/TRBV6-3	TRBJ1-2	CASSSRTGGFGYTF
13	TRBV5-6	TRBJ2-7	CASSLGDGYEQYF
15	TRBV19	TRBJ2-4	CASSINNGAKNIQYF
16	TRBV19	TRBJ1-5	CASSKATDPSNQPQHF
14	TRBV7-9	TRBJ2-1	CASSPPGGYNEQFF
15	TRBV2	TRBJ2-2	CASSAGFDRAGELFF
15	TRBV5-6	TRBJ2-3	CASSQLAQGTDTQYF
14	TRBV7-8	TRBJ2-5	CASSSSGQGMAQYF
16	TRBV6-6	TRBJ1-2	CASSYQSATANYGYTF
16	TRBV28	TRBJ2-7	CASSLGPPGLAYEQYF
14	TRBV5-1	TRBJ1-1	CASSLATVNTEAFF
14	TRBV7-9	TRBJ2-7	CASSPGTATYEQYF
13	TRBV5-4	TRBJ2-7	CASSPGTNYEQYF
15	TRBV19	TRBJ2-5	CASSTTSGGAETQYF
15	TRBV24-1	TRBJ1-1	CATSDFPGKDTEAFF
17	TRBV7-8	TRBJ2-1	CASSFHSSGRAGSEQFF
16	TRBV7-9	TRBJ2-5	CASSLAWAGPQGTQYF
13	TRBV10-3	TRBJ1-2	CAISEAEDYGYTF
15	TRBV2	TRBJ2-7	CASRVDRGNTYEQYF
17	TRBV21-1	TRBJ2-7	CASSKSEAPPPIYEQYF
15	TRBV5-8	TRBJ2-5	CASSLERGEAETQYF
15	TRBV5-1	TRBJ2-1	CASSLSGTTYNEQFF
16	TRBV27	TRBJ2-1	CASSPTTGGGYNEQFF
16	TRBV5-6	TRBJ2-1	CASSKLQGYSYNEQFF
16	TRBV4-3	TRBJ2-1	CASSQEPSGSYNEQFF
12	TRBV5-5	TRBJ1-1	CASSFGGVTAFF
14	TRBV5-6	TRBJ2-7	CASSLDGGSGAQYF
16	TRBV4-2	TRBJ2-2	CASSQETDMNTGELFF
12	TRBV19	TRBJ1-1	CASGRGRTEAFF
19	TRBV11-2	TRBJ2-7	CASSLGFMSGTDLKYEQYF
13	TRBV7-2	TRBJ2-7	CASSLSLAGVAYF
14	TRBV28	TRBJ1-5	CASRNPGEGQPQHF
14	TRBV6-5	TRBJ2-1	CASRGLASHNEQFF
13	TRBV2	TRBJ2-2	CASGAQNTGELFF
13	TRBV30	TRBJ1-5	CAWSVDRNQPQHF
18	TRBV7-9	TRBJ2-1	CASSLPLRLAGGRNEQFF